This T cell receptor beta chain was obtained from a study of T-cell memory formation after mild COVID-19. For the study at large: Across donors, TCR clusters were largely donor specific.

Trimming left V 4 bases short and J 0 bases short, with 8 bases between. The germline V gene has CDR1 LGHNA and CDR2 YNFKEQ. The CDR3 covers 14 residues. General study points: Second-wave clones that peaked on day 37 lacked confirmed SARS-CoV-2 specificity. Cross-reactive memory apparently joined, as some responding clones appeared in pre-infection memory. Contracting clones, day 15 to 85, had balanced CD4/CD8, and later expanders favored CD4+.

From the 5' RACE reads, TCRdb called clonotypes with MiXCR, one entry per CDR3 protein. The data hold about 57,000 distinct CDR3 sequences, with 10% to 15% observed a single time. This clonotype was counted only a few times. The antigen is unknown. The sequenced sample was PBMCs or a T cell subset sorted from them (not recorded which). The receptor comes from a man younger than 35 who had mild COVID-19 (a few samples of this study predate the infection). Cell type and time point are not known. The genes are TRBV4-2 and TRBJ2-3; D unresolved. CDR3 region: CASSPEPSTDTQYF. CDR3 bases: TGTGCCAGCAGCCCAGAGCCGAGCACAGATACGCAGTATTTT.